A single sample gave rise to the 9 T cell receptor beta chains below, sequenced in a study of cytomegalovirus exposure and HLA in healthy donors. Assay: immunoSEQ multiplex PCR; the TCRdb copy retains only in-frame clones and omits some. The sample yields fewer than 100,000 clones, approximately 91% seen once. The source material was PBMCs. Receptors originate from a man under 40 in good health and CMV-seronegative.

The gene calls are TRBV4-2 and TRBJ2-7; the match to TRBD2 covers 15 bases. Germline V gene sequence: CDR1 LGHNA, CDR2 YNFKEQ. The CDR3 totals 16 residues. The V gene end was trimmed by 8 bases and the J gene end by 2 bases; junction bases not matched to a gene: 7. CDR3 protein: CASAGLAGGYAYEQYF. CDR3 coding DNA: TGTGCCAGCGCCGGACTAGCGGGAGGGTATGCCTACGAGCAGTACTTC.

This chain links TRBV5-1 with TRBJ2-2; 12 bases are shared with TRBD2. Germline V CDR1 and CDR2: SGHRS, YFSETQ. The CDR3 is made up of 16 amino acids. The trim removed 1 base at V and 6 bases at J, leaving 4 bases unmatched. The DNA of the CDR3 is TGCGCCAGCAGCTTGACTAGCGGGGGGATCGCCGGGGAGCTGTTTTTT. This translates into CASSLTSGGIAGELFF. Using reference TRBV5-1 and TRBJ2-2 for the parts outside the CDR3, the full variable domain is KAGVTQTPRYLIKTRGQQVTLSCSPISGHRSVSWYQQTPGQGLQFLFEYFSETQRNKGNFPGRFSGRQFSNSRSEMNVSTLELGDSALYLCASSLTSGGIAGELFFGEGSRLTVL.

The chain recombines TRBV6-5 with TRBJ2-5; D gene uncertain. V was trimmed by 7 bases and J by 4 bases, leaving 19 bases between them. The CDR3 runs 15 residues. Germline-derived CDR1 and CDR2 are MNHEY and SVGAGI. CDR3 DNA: TGTGCCAGCAAAAGAATCTCCCTTAGGAGAGAGACCCAGTACTTC. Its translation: CASKRISLRRETQYF.

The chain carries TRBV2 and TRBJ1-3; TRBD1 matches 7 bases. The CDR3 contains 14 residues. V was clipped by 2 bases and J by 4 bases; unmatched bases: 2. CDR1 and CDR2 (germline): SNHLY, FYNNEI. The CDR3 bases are TGTGCCAGCAGTGAACAGGGGGAAGGAAACACCATATATTTT. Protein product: CASSEQGEGNTIYF.

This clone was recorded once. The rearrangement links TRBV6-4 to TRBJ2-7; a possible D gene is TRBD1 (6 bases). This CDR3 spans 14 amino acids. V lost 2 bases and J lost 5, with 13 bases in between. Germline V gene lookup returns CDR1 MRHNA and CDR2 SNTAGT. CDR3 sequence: CASSDGTGPHEQYF. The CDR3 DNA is TGTGCCAGCAGTGACGGAACAGGGCCGCACGAGCAGTACTTC.

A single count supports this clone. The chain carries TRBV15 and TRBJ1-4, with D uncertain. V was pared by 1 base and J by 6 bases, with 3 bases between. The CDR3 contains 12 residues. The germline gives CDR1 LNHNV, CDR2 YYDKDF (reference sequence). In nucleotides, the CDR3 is TGTGCCACCAGCAGAGTAGATGAAAAACTGTTTTTT. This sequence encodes CATSRVDEKLFF.

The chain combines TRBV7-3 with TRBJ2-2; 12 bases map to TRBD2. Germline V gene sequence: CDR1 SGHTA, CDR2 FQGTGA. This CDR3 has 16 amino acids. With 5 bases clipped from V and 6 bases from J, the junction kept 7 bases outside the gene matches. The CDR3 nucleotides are TGTGCCAGCAGCCCAGGACTAGCGGGGCCCGCCGGGGAGCTGTTTTTT. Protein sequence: CASSPGLAGPAGELFF.

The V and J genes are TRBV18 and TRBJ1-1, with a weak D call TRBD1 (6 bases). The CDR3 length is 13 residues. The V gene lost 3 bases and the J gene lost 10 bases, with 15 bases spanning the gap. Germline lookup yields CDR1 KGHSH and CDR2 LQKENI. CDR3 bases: TGTGCCAGCTCACCTCAGGGACACATGGTAGCTTTCTTT. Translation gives CASSPQGHMVAFF.

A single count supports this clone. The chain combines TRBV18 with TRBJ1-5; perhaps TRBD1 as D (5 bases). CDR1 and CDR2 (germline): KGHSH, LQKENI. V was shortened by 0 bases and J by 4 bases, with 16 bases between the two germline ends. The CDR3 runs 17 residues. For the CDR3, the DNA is TGTGCCAGCTCACCACCGGCATCGGGGGGTGGGAATCAGCCCCAGCATTTT. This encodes CASSPPASGGGNQPQHF.